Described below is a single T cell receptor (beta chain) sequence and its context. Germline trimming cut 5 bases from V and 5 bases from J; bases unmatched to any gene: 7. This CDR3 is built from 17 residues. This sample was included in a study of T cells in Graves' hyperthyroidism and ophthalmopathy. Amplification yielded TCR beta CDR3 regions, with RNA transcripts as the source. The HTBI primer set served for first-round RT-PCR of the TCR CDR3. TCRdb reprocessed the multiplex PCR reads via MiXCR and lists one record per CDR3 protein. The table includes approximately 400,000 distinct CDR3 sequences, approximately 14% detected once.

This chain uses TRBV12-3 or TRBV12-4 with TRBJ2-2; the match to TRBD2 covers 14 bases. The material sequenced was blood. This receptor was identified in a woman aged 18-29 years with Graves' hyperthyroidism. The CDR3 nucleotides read TGTGCCAGCAGTCGCCGACTAGCGGGGGGGCAGACCGGGGAGCTGTTTTTT. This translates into CASSRRLAGGQTGELFF.